This TCR beta chain stems from a study of blood T cell repertoires in COVID-19. Study in general: T cells, B-cell-depleted T cells, or PBMCs supplied cDNA or gDNA.

Data came from immunoSEQ multiplex PCR; TCRdb stores just in-frame clones and leaves some out. This table holds around 140,000 clones, 70% to 80% found once. Trimming took off 3 bases at V and 0 bases at J, with 16 bases between the two ends. Germline V CDR1 and CDR2: SGHNT, YYREEE (reference sequence). This CDR3 region has 17 residues. This sequence originates from a man between 50 and 59 years old with acute or convalescent COVID-19. Sequences were obtained from peripheral blood. This chain links TRBV5-4 with TRBJ2-1, with D tentatively TRBD2 (5 bases). This CDR3 reads CASSSHPGELSYNEQFF. CDR3 DNA sequence: TGTGCCAGCAGCTCGCACCCTGGGGAGCTCTCCTACAATGAGCAGTTCTTC.